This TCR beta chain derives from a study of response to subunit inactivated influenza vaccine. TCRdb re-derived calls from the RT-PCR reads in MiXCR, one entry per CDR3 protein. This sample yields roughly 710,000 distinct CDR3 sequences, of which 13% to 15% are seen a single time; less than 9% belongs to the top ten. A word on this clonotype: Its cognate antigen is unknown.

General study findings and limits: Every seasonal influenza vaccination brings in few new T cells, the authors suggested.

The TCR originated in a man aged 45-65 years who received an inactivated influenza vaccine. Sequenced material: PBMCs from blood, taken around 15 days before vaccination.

The DNA of the CDR3 is TGTGCCAGCAGCCCCCCCAGGCCAAGCACAGATACGCAGTATTTT. Translating it yields CASSPPRPSTDTQYF. The V call is TRBV28, the J call TRBJ2-3; no firm D call. Germline CDR1 MDHEN, CDR2 SYDVKM. The V gene lost 6 bases and the J gene lost 0 bases, with 13 bases spanning the gap. The CDR3 sequence is 15 residues long.